The T cell receptor (beta chain) under discussion was sequenced for a study of blood T cell repertoires in COVID-19. The overall study: The United States, Italy and Spain provided the acute and convalescent COVID-19 samples. PBMCs, B-cell-depleted T cells, or T cells were the source of the cDNA or gDNA that made up the material.

V lost 2 bases and J lost 4; bases outside the gene matches: 5. The CDR3 extends over 15 amino acids. Germline assignment: CDR1 SGHNT and CDR2 YYREEE (reference sequence). Original handling: Amplifying reference gene primers gave estimates of nucleated cell counts. Profiled with immunoSEQ multiplex PCR; TCRdb holds only in-frame clones, not every one. That table gives V, J and clone size, and the DNA gave D and trimming. In the table there are some 160,000 clones, around 82% of which are singletons. The sample consisted of peripheral blood. This chain connects TRBV5-4 to TRBJ1-1, with 10 nucleotides matching TRBD1. This receptor was obtained from a woman between 65 and 79 years old who had recovered from COVID-19. This CDR3 is CASSFMGQGSTEAFF. CDR3 DNA: TGTGCCAGCAGCTTTATGGGACAGGGGAGCACTGAAGCTTTCTTT.